Listed here are 18 T cell receptor beta chains from one sample, sequenced in a study of T cell clonality in common variable immunodeficiency (dated by TCRdb to between 2015 and 2017). Library preparation employed the immunoSEQ multiplex PCR assay. The clones in this table, taken by TCRdb from immuneACCESS, are in-frame only. Not every clone is retained; where verified, under half of the shortfall comes from an unresolved V gene, and the cause of the rest is unknown. In this sample, about 52,000 clones appear, none counted once only. The ten largest make up more than 1.5% of the sample. The material sequenced was peripheral blood mononuclear cells. All receptors derive from a person aged 18 to 75 in good health.

This clone was seen many times. The read ends 3 residues early relative to the CDR3; the germline J gene fills the gap. The rearrangement uses TRBV20-1 and TRBJ2-7; 8 bases are a match to TRBD1. In germline, CDR1 is DFQATT, CDR2 SNEGSKA (reference sequence). The CDR3 extends over 14 amino acids. The J segment lost 0 bases and the V segment lost 6 bases, leaving 7 bases of the junction unmatched. Here the CDR3 reads CSASKGQASYEQYF. Partial CDR3 DNA: TGCAGTGCATCCAAGGGACAGGCCTCCTACGAG.

This clone was counted many times. Sequencing ends 3 residues short of the CDR3 end; the germline J gene provides the rest. The J gene is TRBJ2-2, the V gene TRBV19; D is uncertain. The CDR3 is 17 amino acids. Between the trimmed V and J ends, which lost 7 bases and 6 bases, there was a span of 24 bases. Germline CDR1 and CDR2: LNHDA and SQIVND (reference sequence). The CDR3 loop reads CASTKVRLRRPAGELFF. The covered CDR3 bases are TGTGCCAGTACCAAAGTCAGGCTACGCAGACCGGCCGGGGAG.

This clone was picked up many times. The CDR3 goes on 3 residues after the read ends, and that part is filled in from the germline J gene. The V and J genes are TRBV30 and TRBJ1-1; perhaps TRBD1 as D (5 bases). CDR3 size: 13 residues. Trimming cost V 3 bases and J 3 bases, with 11 bases left between them. CDR1 is GTSNPN, CDR2 SVGIG, per germline (reference sequence). CDR3 loop: CAWSEAGHTEAFF. CDR3 DNA (partial): TGTGCCTGGAGCGAGGCAGGGCACACTGAA. Based on the CDR3 plus reference TRBV30 and TRBJ1-1, the full variable domain is SQTIHQWPATLVQPVGSPLSLECTVEGTSNPNLYWYRQAAGRGLQLLFYSVGIGQISSEVPQNLSASRPQDRQFILSSKKLLLSDSGFYLCAWSEAGHTEAFFGQGTRLTVV.

The table lists this clone with many counts. With the read ending 3 residues before the CDR3 end, the germline J gene is used to fill in that end. Other DNA sequences of this sample code for an identical CDR3. This chain uses TRBV2 with TRBJ2-5, with a weak D call TRBD2 (7 bases). CDR3 size: 17 residues. Germline loops: CDR1 SNHLY, CDR2 FYNNEI. Trimming cost V 5 bases and J 2 bases, with 21 bases left between them. Partial CDR3 DNA: TGTGCCAGCAGTCCCAACGAGGGGGGGGGCAGACAAGAGACC. Translating it yields CASSPNEGGGRQET. In full, the CDR3 reads CASSPNEGGGRQETQYF.

This clone was picked up many times. The read ends 3 residues before the CDR3 terminus; that terminus is restored from the germline J gene. The chain combines TRBV5-8 with TRBJ2-2, with a weak D call TRBD2 (6 bases). Germline V gene sequence: CDR1 SGHTS, CDR2 YDEGEE. This CDR3 is built from 13 residues. The CDR3 DNA, read in part, is TGTGCCAGCAGCTTGGACGGAGGGCTGGCG. Translating gives CASSLDGGLA. The whole CDR3 sequence reads CASSLDGGLALFF.

This clone has a count of ten or more. The CDR3 end falls 3 residues outside the read, so it is completed with the germline J gene. The chain carries TRBV20-1 and TRBJ2-1, with D uncertain. V gave up 6 bases and J gave up 9 bases, with 12 bases separating them. This CDR3 comprises 11 residues. Germline-derived CDR1 and CDR2 are DFQATT and SNEGSKA (reference sequence). The part of the CDR3 DNA that was read is TGCAGTGCCTCCAACTATTTTGAG. Translated, it gives CSASNYFE. The whole CDR3 sequence reads CSASNYFEQFF.

This clone was observed at least ten times. The read gets to within 3 residues of the CDR3 end, and the germline J gene fills in the rest. The chain recombines TRBV5-1 with TRBJ1-4; 7 bases fit TRBD1. Trimming took 2 bases from V and 7 from J; bases not matched to a gene: 5. The CDR3 loop spans 14 amino acids. Germline V gene sequence: CDR1 SGHRS, CDR2 YFSETQ. The CDR3 spells CASSFAGGTEKLFF. Partial CDR3 DNA: TGCGCCAGCAGCTTTGCAGGGGGAACTGAAAAA. Full variable domain (rest looked up from reference TRBV5-1 and TRBJ1-4): KAGVTQTPRYLIKTRGQQVTLSCSPISGHRSVSWYQQTPGQGLQFLFEYFSETQRNKGNFPGRFSGRQFSNSRSEMNVSTLELGDSALYLCASSFAGGTEKLFFGSGTQLSVL.

This clone was detected ten times or more. The read falls 3 residues short of the CDR3 end, and the missing part is taken from the germline J gene. Other DNA sequences in the sample encode the same CDR3. The chain couples TRBV7-2 to TRBJ2-1, with TRBD2 identical over 13 bases. The V segment lost 4 bases and the J segment 7 bases; nucleotides outside the gene matches: 4. Germline lookup yields CDR1 SGHTA and CDR2 FQGNSA. The CDR3 is made up of 15 amino acids. The CDR3 reads CASSSGLAGVNEQFF. The covered CDR3 bases are TGTGCCAGCAGCTCAGGACTAGCGGGAGTTAATGAG.

This clone was recorded many times. The read comes to an end 3 residues before the CDR3 does, leaving the germline J gene to fill in the end. The chain employs TRBV12-5 and TRBJ2-7; possibly TRBD2 for D (6 bases). The CDR3 length is 16 residues. Germline V gives CDR1 LGHNT, CDR2 FRNRAP. V lost 8 bases and J 2 bases, leaving 22 bases between the germline ends. The covered CDR3 bases are TGTGCTAGTTCCTTGCCCGGGGGACCGCAAGCCTACGAG. Amino acids: CASSLPGGPQAYE. The whole CDR3 region reads CASSLPGGPQAYEQYF.

As to this clone: The CDR3 goes on 3 residues after the read ends, and that part is filled in from the germline J gene. The gene calls are TRBV13 and TRBJ2-2; tentative D call: TRBD2 (5 bases). Germline V lookup: CDR1 PRHDT, CDR2 FYEKMQ (reference sequence). The CDR3 consists of 14 residues. The DNA read from the CDR3 is TGTGCCAGCAGCTTACTACGGGGAAATGAAAAG. Amino acid sequence: CASSLLRGNEK. The CDR3 reads in full as CASSLLRGNEKLFF. The entire variable domain, with the rest obtained from reference TRBV13 and TRBJ2-2, is as follows: AAGVIQSPRHLIKEKRETATLKCYPIPRHDTVYWYQQGPGQDPQFLISFYEKMQSDKGSIPDRFSAQQFSDYHSELNMSSLELGDSALYFCASSLLRGNEKLFFGEGSRLTVL.

There are many counts of this clone. The read ends 3 residues before the CDR3 terminus; that terminus is restored from the germline J gene. Other DNA sequences in the sample encode the same CDR3. The rearrangement uses TRBV7-3 and TRBJ1-6; the match to TRBD1 covers 9 bases. The length of the CDR3 is 14 residues. The J segment lost 7 bases and the V segment lost 5 bases, leaving 3 bases of the junction unmatched. Per the germline V gene, CDR1 is SGHTA and CDR2 is FQGTGA. The CDR3 reads CASSPTGGNSPLHF. The part of the CDR3 DNA that was read is TGTGCCAGCAGCCCGACAGGGGGGAATTCACCC.

This clone was found many times. The CDR3 reads CASSQLAGGFTGELFF. Incomplete CDR3 DNA: TGTGCCAGCAGTCAACTAGCGGGAGGTTTCACCGGGGAG. The gene calls are TRBV2 and TRBJ2-2; 12 nucleotides align to TRBD2. The CDR3 extends 3 residues past the end of the read, so its final part is completed from the germline J gene. Germline-derived CDR1 and CDR2 are SNHLY and FYNNEI. With 5 bases clipped from V and 4 bases from J, the junction kept 5 bases outside the gene matches. CDR3 length equals 16 residues.

This clone has at least ten counts. The read stops 3 residues short of the end of the CDR3; the missing end is completed from the germline J gene. This chain uses TRBV19 with TRBJ2-1; perhaps TRBD1 as D (6 bases). The germline CDR1 and CDR2 sequences are LNHDA and SQIVND (reference sequence). V was clipped by 4 bases and J by 8 bases, with 12 bases between them. The CDR3 runs 13 residues. The CDR3 bases that were read are TGTGCCAGTAGTACTACAGGGATCCATGAG. This gives the protein CASSTTGIHE. From start to end, the CDR3 is CASSTTGIHEQFF.

This clone appeared many times. Read coverage stops 3 residues before the CDR3 terminus; the germline J gene supplies the remainder. V is TRBV7-8 and J is TRBJ2-6; D gene ambiguous. V gave up 5 bases and J gave up 0 bases, with 17 bases separating them. CDR3 length equals 18 residues. From germline, CDR1 is SGHVS and CDR2 FQNEAQ. The DNA read from the CDR3 is TGTGCCAGCAGCGCACGAATAGACGGGTTCTCTGGGGCCAACGTC. Encoded protein: CASSARIDGFSGANV. The entire CDR3 reads CASSARIDGFSGANVLTF. The variable domain in full, with the rest retrieved from reference TRBV7-8 and TRBJ2-6, is GAGVSQSPRYKVAKRGQDVALRCDPISGHVSLFWYQQALGQGPEFLTYFQNEAQLDKSGLPSDRFFAERPEGSVSTLKIQRTQQEDSAVYLCASSARIDGFSGANVLTFGAGSRLTVL.

This clone has a count of ten or more. The read gets to within 3 residues of the CDR3 end, and the germline J gene fills in the rest. V gene TRBV13 combines with J gene TRBJ2-6; D is unclear. CDR1 and CDR2 from the germline V gene are PRHDT and FYEKMQ (reference sequence). The CDR3 contains 14 residues. V gave up 5 bases and J gave up 0 bases, with 5 bases separating them. The CDR3 DNA, read in part, is TGTGCCAGCAGCACGGGCTCTGGGGCCAACGTC. It codes for CASSTGSGANV. The whole CDR3 region reads CASSTGSGANVLTF.

This clone was found many times. Read data end 3 residues before the CDR3 end; the end is taken from the germline J gene. The rearrangement joins TRBV7-3 to TRBJ1-1; 7 bases align to TRBD1. V dropped 0 bases and J dropped 5; count of bases not matched to a gene: 6. Germline CDR1 SGHTA, CDR2 FQGTGA. This CDR3 spans 15 amino acids. The CDR3 is CASSLTAEQGTEAFF. CDR3 DNA (partial): TGTGCCAGCAGCTTAACGGCAGAACAGGGGACTGAA. Full variable domain (missing parts from reference TRBV7-3 and TRBJ1-1): GAGVSQTPSNKVTEKGKYVELRCDPISGHTALYWYRQSLGQGPEFLIYFQGTGAADDSGLPNDRFFAVRPEGSVSTLKIQRTERGDSAVYLCASSLTAEQGTEAFFGQGTRLTVV.

This clone appeared many times. The CDR3 here is CASSYAGVQTQYF. The CDR3 DNA, read in part, is TGTGCCAGCAGTTACGCAGGTGTGCAGACG. V gene TRBV6-2 or TRBV6-3 combines with J gene TRBJ2-3; D is uncertain. Read data end 3 residues before the CDR3 end; the end is taken from the germline J gene. CDR3 length: 13 amino acids. Germline V gives CDR1 MNHEY, CDR2 SVGEGT.

This clone was picked up many times. The read is 3 residues too short to cover the CDR3 end, so that end is filled in from the germline J gene. The J gene is TRBJ2-7, the V gene TRBV18, with 12 bases lining up with TRBD2. The CDR3 covers 14 residues. V dropped 6 bases and J dropped 5; count of bases not matched to a gene: 5. The germline CDR1 and CDR2 sequences are KGHSH and LQKENI. The CDR3 DNA, read in part, is TGTGCCAGCTCTCCTAGCGGGGGGGCCAACGAG. It specifies CASSPSGGANE. The complete CDR3 sequence is CASSPSGGANEQYF.